These T cell receptor beta chains were read from a single sample in a study of T cells expressing NK-cell markers. TCRdb reprocessed the 5' RACE reads, with one entry per CDR3 protein and no DNA. The sample's table shows about 390,000 distinct CDR3 sequences. The sample was blood T cells: a sorted CD56 or NKG2C T cell subset, CD4+ or CD8+ T cells, or bulk PBMC T cells (not recorded which). The source of these receptors is a woman between 50 and 59 years old in good health. The CDR3 runs from the conserved cysteine through the conserved F or W.

CDR3aa	v_gene	j_gene
CAISEVQLAPQHF	TRBV10-3	TRBJ1-5
CASNDRVAETQYF	TRBV5-1	TRBJ2-5
CASSLDLRLAGSGELFF	TRBV11-3	TRBJ2-2
CASSLVTGGGTYEQYF	TRBV5-1	TRBJ2-7
CAISQGSEKLFF	TRBV10-3	TRBJ1-4
CASSRGDLFNEQFF	TRBV6-6	TRBJ2-1
CASRTSGRTDTQYF	TRBV25-1	TRBJ2-3
CASSLGQFDQPQHF	TRBV5-6	TRBJ1-5
CASSQEVTRVDTIYF	TRBV3-1	TRBJ1-3
CASSGPAGVVYSEQFF	TRBV10-1	TRBJ2-1
CASSPLGGLYEQYF	TRBV27	TRBJ2-7
CASSTSPGQGLLGELFF	TRBV5-1	TRBJ2-2
CATGESSYGYTF	TRBV10-3	TRBJ1-2
CASSEVSGTLEDQETFF	TRBV6-1	TRBJ1-1
CASSGPQGRRQFF	TRBV25-1	TRBJ2-1
CASSPIGGEGRDNEQFF	TRBV5-1	TRBJ2-1
CASSLGAGPTQPQHF	TRBV7-2	TRBJ1-5
CASSDRYSYEQYF	TRBV25-1	TRBJ2-7
CASSLQGARDTDTQYF	TRBV28	TRBJ2-3
CASSRVGASLGTNEKLFF	TRBV5-1	TRBJ1-4
CSVEEVGTYEQYF	TRBV29-1	TRBJ2-7
CASSPELTGGNEQFF	TRBV5-1	TRBJ2-1
CSVRQGRDQPQHF	TRBV29-1	TRBJ1-5
CASSLSMREAYNEQFF	TRBV9	TRBJ2-1
CASSYPIGEETQYF	TRBV7-8	TRBJ2-5
CASSESGSGNSEAFF	TRBV27	TRBJ1-1
CASSAGTTYNEQFF	TRBV7-9	TRBJ2-1
CASSLIVLGYPLGYTF	TRBV7-2	TRBJ1-2
CASSQESLGELFF	TRBV4-1	TRBJ2-2
CASSQVRAPLHF	TRBV4-1	TRBJ1-6
CASTLSGAAIYEQYF	TRBV12-3/TRBV12-4	TRBJ2-7
CATAQSSYNEQFF	TRBV15	TRBJ2-1
CASSHRAQNQPQHF	TRBV13	TRBJ1-5
CASRTPGQGTNEQFF	TRBV7-9	TRBJ2-1
CASSQDGTDYQPQHF	TRBV4-1	TRBJ1-5
CASSLAGPSGAQYNEQFF	TRBV5-1	TRBJ2-1
CSAVSRADRGGAREAFF	TRBV29-1	TRBJ1-1
CASSYRTGGRQPQHF	TRBV6-2/TRBV6-3	TRBJ1-5
CASSLGAGHTDTQYF	TRBV6-5	TRBJ2-3
CSASGKQPFPYEQYF	TRBV20-1	TRBJ2-7
CASSVGTGVAGANVLTF	TRBV5-1	TRBJ2-6
CASSLGDRRLINQPQHF	TRBV5-5	TRBJ1-5
CASSLGGTSVNEQFF	TRBV12-3/TRBV12-4	TRBJ2-1
CASSGTSGRESEQFF	TRBV12-3/TRBV12-4	TRBJ2-1
CSARALGTAYNEQFF	TRBV20-1	TRBJ2-1
CASSLVWDRGHQPQHF	TRBV12-3/TRBV12-4	TRBJ1-5
CAMSETGPPADTQYF	TRBV10-3	TRBJ2-3
CASSLGTGARDEQFF	TRBV7-9	TRBJ2-1
CASSPEGLAPNTQYF	TRBV3-1	TRBJ2-3
CAIRGQGAAMAFF	TRBV10-3	TRBJ1-1
CASSQLATNTGELFF	TRBV4-1	TRBJ2-2
CSVFSGILYYNEQFF	TRBV29-1	TRBJ2-1